The next 18 T cell receptor beta chains were all read from a single sample in a study of Ad26.COV2.S vaccination and SARS-CoV-2 variants. Produced via immunoSEQ multiplex PCR; TCRdb's table is partial and in-frame only. The sample yields 410,000 or so clones, around 90% seen once. Treatment reported: around 19 received Ad26.COV2.S at low or high dose, single or two shots; about 5 received placebo; per-sample allocation not given. Day 63 after the first vaccine or placebo injection was the time point for sampling. Sequences were derived from peripheral blood, sampled in a trial of Ad26.COV2.S vaccine versus placebo. The receptors here all came from a person aged 18-65 years who received the Ad26.COV2.S COVID-19 vaccine or a placebo.

This chain joins TRBV7-8 and TRBJ2-7; 7 positions agree with TRBD2. The germline V gene has CDR1 SGHVS and CDR2 FQNEAQ. The CDR3 is 16 amino acids. The V gene end was trimmed by 5 bases and the J gene end by 2 bases; junction bases not matched to a gene: 12. The CDR3 coding sequence is TGTGCCAGCAGCACCCCGGCGGGCGGGAGTCCCTACGAGCAGTACTTC. Translation gives CASSTPAGGSPYEQYF.

The count of this clone is one. The chain combines TRBV30 with TRBJ1-3, with D perhaps TRBD1 (6 bases). The CDR3 extends over 15 amino acids. Germline V CDR1 and CDR2: GTSNPN, SVGIG (reference sequence). V shed 8 bases and J shed 0 bases, with 17 bases lying between them. Here the CDR3 reads CASSPGDYSGNTIYF. CDR3 nucleotide sequence: TGTGCCAGTAGCCCAGGGGATTACTCTGGAAACACCATATATTTT.

The genes are TRBV5-1 and TRBJ2-1, with D perhaps matching TRBD1 or TRBD2 (6 bases each). Germline V CDR1 and CDR2: SGHRS, YFSETQ. V lost 4 bases, J lost 7 bases, and 18 bases lay in between. The CDR3 totals 15 residues. CDR3 protein: CASSTGASSGNEQFF. The CDR3 nucleotides are TGCGCCAGCAGCACGGGGGCTAGCTCAGGGAATGAGCAGTTCTTC.

The rearrangement joins TRBV10-3 to TRBJ2-3; 7 bases line up with TRBD1. Trimming cost V 11 bases and J 2 bases; bases outside gene matches: 10. The CDR3 is 14 amino acids. Germline CDR1 ENHRY, CDR2 SYGVKD. The CDR3 DNA is TGTGCCTCAACCGGGACAGCTAACACAGATACGCAGTATTTT. Encoded protein: CASTGTANTDTQYF.

The V gene is TRBV5-1, the J gene TRBJ1-6; D is perhaps TRBD1 (5 bases). Germline CDR1 is SGHRS and CDR2 is YFSETQ. The CDR3 is 14 residues long. With 0 bases removed from V and 9 bases from J, the gap between germline ends came to 10 bases. CDR3 sequence: CASSLGGDGSPLHF. The CDR3 DNA reads as TGCGCCAGCAGCTTGGGGGGCGACGGTTCACCCCTCCACTTT. Full variable domain (rest looked up from reference TRBV5-1 and TRBJ1-6): KAGVTQTPRYLIKTRGQQVTLSCSPISGHRSVSWYQQTPGQGLQFLFEYFSETQRNKGNFPGRFSGRQFSNSRSEMNVSTLELGDSALYLCASSLGGDGSPLHFGNGTRLTVT.

This clone was found once. The rearrangement links TRBV7-2 to TRBJ1-2; possibly TRBD1 for D (6 bases). CDR1 and CDR2 (germline): SGHTA, FQGNSA. The CDR3 sequence is 15 residues long. Trimming stripped 5 bases from V and 3 bases from J, with 16 bases between. CDR3 sequence reads: CASSPKAGHHYGYTF. CDR3 coding DNA: TGTGCCAGCAGCCCGAAAGCGGGACACCACTATGGCTACACCTTC.

The genes are TRBV10-1 and TRBJ1-3; maybe TRBD1 (6 bases). This CDR3 is built from 14 residues. With 5 bases removed from V and 2 bases from J, the gap between germline ends came to 10 bases. The V gene's germline CDR1 is WNHNN and CDR2 SYGVQD (reference sequence). Written as DNA, the CDR3 is TGCGCCAGCAGTTCCGGGACAACTGGAAACACCATATATTTT. Translated, it gives CASSSGTTGNTIYF.

The genes are TRBV5-5 and TRBJ2-1; D is uncertain. V was cut by 2 bases and J by 1 base, with 10 bases left in between. Germline values: CDR1 SGHKS, CDR2 YYEKEE (reference sequence). There are 15 residues in the CDR3. DNA of the CDR3: TGTGCCAGCAGCTTTAGGGTAGGGTCCTACAATGAGCAGTTCTTC. It codes for CASSFRVGSYNEQFF.

V and J are TRBV27 and TRBJ2-1, with 10 positions matching TRBD2. J was trimmed by 0 bases and V by 6 bases; bases with no gene match: 11. From germline, CDR1 is MNHEY and CDR2 SMNVEV (reference sequence). The CDR3 consists of 18 residues. CDR3 sequence (DNA): TGTGCCAGCAGGGACGCTAGCGGGAGTACCGACTCCTACAATGAGCAGTTCTTC. Amino acids: CASRDASGSTDSYNEQFF.

The rearrangement joins TRBV1 to TRBJ2-3; the D call of TRBD1 is as the table states it, not checked on the DNA. TRBV1 represents a pseudogene. The CDR3 sequence is 14 residues long. The DNA for the CDR3 is TGCACCAGCAGCCCGACAGAGCGAACAGATACGCAGTATTTT. The encoded protein is CTSSPTERTDTQYF.

The chain links TRBV5-4 to TRBJ2-3; TRBD2 is a possible D gene (6 bases). CDR1 is SGHNT and CDR2 is YYREEE in the germline V gene (reference sequence). Trimming shortened V by 4 bases and J by 1 base, and 13 bases separated the two germline ends. The CDR3 sequence is 15 residues long. CDR3 loop: CASSASLAGTDTQYF. Here the CDR3 DNA reads TGTGCCAGCAGCGCTTCCTTAGCGGGCACAGATACGCAGTATTTT.

This chain links TRBV6-5 with TRBJ1-1; TRBD1 agrees at 7 bases. CDR1 MNHEY and CDR2 SVGAGI come from the germline V gene. CDR3 length: 15 amino acids. With V trimmed by 10 bases and J by 0 bases, 11 bases remained unmatched. In DNA, the CDR3 is TGTGCCACATCAGTACACAGGGGACTGAACACTGAAGCTTTCTTT. It is translated as CATSVHRGLNTEAFF.

J is TRBJ2-2 and V is TRBV5-4, with D uncertain. The V gene lost 0 bases and the J gene lost 6 bases, with 3 bases spanning the gap. The CDR3 runs to 12 residues. The germline gives CDR1 SGHNT, CDR2 YYREEE (reference sequence). The CDR3 region is CASSLAPGELFF. CDR3 DNA: TGTGCCAGCAGCTTGGCCCCCGGGGAGCTGTTTTTT.

This chain connects TRBV28 to TRBJ2-5; possibly TRBD1 or TRBD2 for D (6 bases each). Trimming removed 3 bases at V and 0 bases at J, with 32 bases between. The CDR3 is 22 amino acids. Germline lookup yields CDR1 MDHEN and CDR2 SYDVKM. The CDR3 loop reads CASSFTPGVGGPEIVYQETQYF. CDR3 nucleotide sequence: TGTGCCAGCAGTTTCACCCCCGGGGTAGGGGGGCCCGAGATCGTGTACCAAGAGACCCAGTACTTC.

This clone was counted ten times or more. The chain recombines TRBV28 with TRBJ1-5; no clear D gene. V was clipped by 3 bases and J by 4 bases, with 7 bases between them. CDR3 length: 13 residues. The germline CDR1 and CDR2 sequences are MDHEN and SYDVKM. CDR3 region: CASSFSGNQPQHF. Written as DNA, the CDR3 is TGTGCCAGCAGTTTTTCGGGAAATCAGCCCCAGCATTTT.

The chain recombines TRBV29-1 with TRBJ2-7; 7 nucleotides agree with TRBD1. The CDR3 runs to 13 residues. Trimming cost V 4 bases and J 6 bases; bases outside gene matches: 9. Germline loops: CDR1 SQVTM, CDR2 ANQGSEA. The CDR3 loop is CSVVTGAGAEQYF. CDR3 DNA sequence: TGCAGCGTTGTAACAGGGGCCGGGGCCGAGCAGTACTTC.

The rearrangement joins TRBV6-2 or TRBV6-3 to TRBJ2-7, with D unclear. V was trimmed by 5 bases and J by 2 bases, leaving 19 bases between them. Germline CDR1 MNHEY, CDR2 SVGEGT. The CDR3 extends over 16 amino acids. The CDR3 sequence is CASSHPPIEDPYEQYF. Here the CDR3 DNA reads TGTGCCAGCAGTCACCCCCCGATCGAAGACCCCTACGAGCAGTACTTC.

The rearrangement uses TRBV11-2 and TRBJ2-7; D perhaps matches TRBD1 (6 bases). The germline V gene has CDR1 SGHAT and CDR2 FQNNGV. The V and J ends lost 2 bases and 3 bases respectively, with 14 bases between them. The CDR3 contains 15 residues. Here the CDR3 DNA reads TGTGCCAGCAGCTTACCTCTTAGGGGGAGCTACGAGCAGTACTTC. As protein: CASSLPLRGSYEQYF.